This record looks at one T cell receptor beta chain sequence and its context. This CDR3 has 16 amino acids. With 2 bases clipped from V and 1 base from J, the junction kept 5 bases outside the gene matches. The germline V gene has CDR1 MNHNS and CDR2 SASEGT. The record originates from a study of cytomegalovirus exposure and HLA in healthy donors. Amplification used 60 Vbeta primers and 13 Jbeta primers. Libraries were prepared by immunoSEQ multiplex PCR; TCRdb keeps only in-frame clonotypes and omits some of them. The table has 140,000 to 150,000 clones, approximately 63% seen once. The rearrangement uses TRBV6-1 and TRBJ1-5; 7 bases are shared with TRBD1. The material sequenced was PBMCs. The TCR comes from a woman between 55 and 75 years old in good health and CMV-seropositive. CDR3 bases: TGTGCCAGCAGTGAAATGGGACAGATAAGCAATCAGCCCCAGCATTTT. As protein: CASSEMGQISNQPQHF.